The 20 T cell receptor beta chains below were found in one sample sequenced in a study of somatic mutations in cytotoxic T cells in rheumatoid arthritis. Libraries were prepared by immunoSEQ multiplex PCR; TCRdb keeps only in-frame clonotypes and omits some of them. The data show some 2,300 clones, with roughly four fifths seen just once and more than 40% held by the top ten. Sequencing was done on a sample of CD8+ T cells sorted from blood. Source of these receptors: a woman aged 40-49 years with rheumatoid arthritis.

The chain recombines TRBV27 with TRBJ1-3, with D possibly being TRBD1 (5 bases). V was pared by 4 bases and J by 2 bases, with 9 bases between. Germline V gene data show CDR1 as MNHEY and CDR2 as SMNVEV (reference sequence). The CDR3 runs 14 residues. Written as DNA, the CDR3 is TGTGCCAGCAGTTCGGGGGGACCTGGAAACACCATATATTTT. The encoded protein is CASSSGGPGNTIYF.

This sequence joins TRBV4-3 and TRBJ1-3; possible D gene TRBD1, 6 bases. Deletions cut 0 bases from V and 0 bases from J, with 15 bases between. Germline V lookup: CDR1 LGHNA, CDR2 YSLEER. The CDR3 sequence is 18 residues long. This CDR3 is CASSQEVPGENSGNTIYF. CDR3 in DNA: TGCGCCAGCAGCCAAGAGGTTCCAGGGGAAAACTCTGGAAACACCATATATTTT.

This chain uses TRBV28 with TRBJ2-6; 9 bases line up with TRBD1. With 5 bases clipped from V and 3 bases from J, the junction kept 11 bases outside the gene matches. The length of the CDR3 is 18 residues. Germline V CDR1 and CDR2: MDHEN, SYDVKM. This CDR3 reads CASSHGTGWSLGANVLTF. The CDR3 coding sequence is TGTGCCAGCAGTCACGGGACAGGGTGGTCCCTTGGGGCCAACGTCCTGACTTTC.

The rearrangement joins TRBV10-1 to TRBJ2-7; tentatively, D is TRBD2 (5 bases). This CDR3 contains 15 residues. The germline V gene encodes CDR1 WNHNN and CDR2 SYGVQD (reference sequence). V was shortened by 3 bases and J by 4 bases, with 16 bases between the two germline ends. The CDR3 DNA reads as TGCGCCAGCAGTGAAGTGGGAGATAAAGGGTACGAGCAGTACTTC. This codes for CASSEVGDKGYEQYF.

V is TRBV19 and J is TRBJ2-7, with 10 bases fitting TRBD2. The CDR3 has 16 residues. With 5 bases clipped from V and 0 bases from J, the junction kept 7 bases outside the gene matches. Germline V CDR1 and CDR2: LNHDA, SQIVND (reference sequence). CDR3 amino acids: CASSLTSGISSYEQYF. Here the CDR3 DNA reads TGTGCCAGTAGTCTTACTAGCGGGATTAGCTCCTACGAGCAGTACTTC.

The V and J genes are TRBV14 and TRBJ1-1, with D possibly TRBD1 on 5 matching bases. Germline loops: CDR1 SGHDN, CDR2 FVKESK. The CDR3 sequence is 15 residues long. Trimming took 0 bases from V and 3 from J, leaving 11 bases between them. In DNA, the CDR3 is TGTGCCAGCAGCCAAGACCCGGCAGGGCACACTGAAGCTTTCTTT. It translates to CASSQDPAGHTEAFF.

CDR3 in DNA: TGCAGTCCCTACCGGGACAATGAGCAGTTCTTC. Translated, it gives CSPYRDNEQFF. The rearrangement joins TRBV20-1 to TRBJ2-1; D ambiguous. The CDR3 has 11 residues. The V end lost 8 bases, the J end lost 5 bases, and 10 bases lay between the germline ends. Germline V lookup: CDR1 DFQATT, CDR2 SNEGSKA (reference sequence).

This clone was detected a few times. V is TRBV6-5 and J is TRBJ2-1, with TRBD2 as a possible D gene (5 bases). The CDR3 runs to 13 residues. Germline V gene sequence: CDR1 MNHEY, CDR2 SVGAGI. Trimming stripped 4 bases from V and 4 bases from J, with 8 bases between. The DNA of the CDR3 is TGTGCCAGCAGTTTTCGGACTTACAATGAGCAGTTCTTC. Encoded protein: CASSFRTYNEQFF.

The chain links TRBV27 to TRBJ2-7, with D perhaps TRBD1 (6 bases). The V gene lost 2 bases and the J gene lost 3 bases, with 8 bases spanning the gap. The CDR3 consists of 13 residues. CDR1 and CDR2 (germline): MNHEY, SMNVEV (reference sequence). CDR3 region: CASSLTGNYEQYF. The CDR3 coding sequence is TGTGCCAGCAGTTTAACAGGGAACTACGAGCAGTACTTC.

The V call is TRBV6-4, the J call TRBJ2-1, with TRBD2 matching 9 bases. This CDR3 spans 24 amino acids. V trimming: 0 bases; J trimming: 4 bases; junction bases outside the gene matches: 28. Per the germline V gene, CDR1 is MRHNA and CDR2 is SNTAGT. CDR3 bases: TGTGCCAGCAGTGACTCGAGGGCTAGCGGGGTTTACCCTTGGGCCCCCGCGCTTTACAATGAGCAGTTCTTC. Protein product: CASSDSRASGVYPWAPALYNEQFF.

The CDR3 here is CASSSGLNSYEQYF. Written as DNA, the CDR3 is TGTGCCAGCAGCTCCGGACTCAACTCCTACGAGCAGTACTTC. The rearrangement joins TRBV7-9 to TRBJ2-7; a weak D match, TRBD2 (5 bases). Germline-derived CDR1 and CDR2 are SEHNR and FQNEAQ (reference sequence). The CDR3 loop spans 14 amino acids. V dropped 4 bases and J dropped 0 bases, with 10 bases sitting between them.

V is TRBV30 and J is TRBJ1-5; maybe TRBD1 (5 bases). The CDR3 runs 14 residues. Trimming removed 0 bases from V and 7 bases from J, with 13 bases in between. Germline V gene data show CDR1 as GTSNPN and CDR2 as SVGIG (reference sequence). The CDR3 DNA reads TGTGCCTGGAGTGTACAGGACGGTCACCAGCCCCAGCATTTT. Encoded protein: CAWSVQDGHQPQHF.

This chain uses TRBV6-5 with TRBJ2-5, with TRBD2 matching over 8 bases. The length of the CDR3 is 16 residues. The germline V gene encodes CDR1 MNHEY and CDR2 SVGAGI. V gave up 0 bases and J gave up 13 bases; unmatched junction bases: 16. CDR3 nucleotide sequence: TGTGCCAGCAGTTACTCGGTTACTAGCGGAGATATGGATCGGTACTTC. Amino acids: CASSYSVTSGDMDRYF.

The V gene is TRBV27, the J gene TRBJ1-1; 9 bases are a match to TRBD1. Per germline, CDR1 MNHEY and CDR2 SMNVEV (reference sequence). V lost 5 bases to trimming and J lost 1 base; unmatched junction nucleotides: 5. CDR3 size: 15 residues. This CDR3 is CASSVTGGPNTEAFF. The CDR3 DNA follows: TGTGCCAGCAGTGTTACAGGGGGCCCGAACACTGAAGCTTTCTTT.

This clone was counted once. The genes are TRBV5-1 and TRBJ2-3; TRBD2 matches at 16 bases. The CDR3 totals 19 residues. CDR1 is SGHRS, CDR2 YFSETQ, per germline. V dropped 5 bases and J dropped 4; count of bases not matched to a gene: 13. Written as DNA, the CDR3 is TGCGCCAGCAGACCCGGGACTAGCGGGAGGGCCCTCGGGCCAGATACGCAGTATTTT. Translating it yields CASRPGTSGRALGPDTQYF. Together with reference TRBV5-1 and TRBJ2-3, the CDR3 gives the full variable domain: KAGVTQTPRYLIKTRGQQVTLSCSPISGHRSVSWYQQTPGQGLQFLFEYFSETQRNKGNFPGRFSGRQFSNSRSEMNVSTLELGDSALYLCASRPGTSGRALGPDTQYFGPGTRLTVL.

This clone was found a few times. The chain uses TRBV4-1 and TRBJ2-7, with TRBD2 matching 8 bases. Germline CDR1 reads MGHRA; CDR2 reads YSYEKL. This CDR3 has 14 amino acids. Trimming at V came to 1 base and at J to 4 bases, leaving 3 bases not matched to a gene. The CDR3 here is CASSQVRGGYEQYF. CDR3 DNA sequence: TGCGCCAGCAGCCAAGTCCGGGGGGGTTACGAGCAGTACTTC.

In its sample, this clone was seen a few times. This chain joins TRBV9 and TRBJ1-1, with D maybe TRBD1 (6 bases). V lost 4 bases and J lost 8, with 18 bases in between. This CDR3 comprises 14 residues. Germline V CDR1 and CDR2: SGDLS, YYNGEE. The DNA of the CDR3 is TGTGCCAGCAGCCCAGGACAGTCGTTCAGGGAAGCTTTCTTT. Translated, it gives CASSPGQSFREAFF. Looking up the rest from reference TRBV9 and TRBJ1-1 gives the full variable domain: DSGVTQTPKHLITATGQRVTLRCSPRSGDLSVYWYQQSLDQGLQFLIQYYNGEERAKGNILERFSAQQFPDLHSELNLSSLELGDSALYFCASSPGQSFREAFFGQGTRLTVV.

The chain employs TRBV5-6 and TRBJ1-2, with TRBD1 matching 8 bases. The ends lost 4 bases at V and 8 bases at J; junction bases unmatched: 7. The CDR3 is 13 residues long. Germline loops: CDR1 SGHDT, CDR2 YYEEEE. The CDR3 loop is CASSPGQGRGYTF. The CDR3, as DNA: TGTGCCAGCAGCCCTGGACAGGGTAGGGGCTACACCTTC.

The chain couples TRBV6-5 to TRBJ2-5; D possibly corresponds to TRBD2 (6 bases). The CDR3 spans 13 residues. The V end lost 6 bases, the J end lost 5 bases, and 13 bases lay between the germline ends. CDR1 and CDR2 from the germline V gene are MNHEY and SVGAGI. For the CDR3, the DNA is TGTGCCAGCAGCCGACGGGAGAGTGAGACCCAGTACTTC. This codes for CASSRRESETQYF.

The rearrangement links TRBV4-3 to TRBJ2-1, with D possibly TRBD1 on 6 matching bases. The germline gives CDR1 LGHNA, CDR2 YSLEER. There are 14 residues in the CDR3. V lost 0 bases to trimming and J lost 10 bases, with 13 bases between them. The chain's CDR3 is CASSQDTGPGEQFF. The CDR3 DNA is TGCGCCAGCAGCCAAGATACAGGGCCTGGGGAGCAGTTCTTC.